Sequencing of this T cell receptor beta chain was carried out in a study of blood T cell repertoires in COVID-19. The overall study: Acute-phase and convalescent COVID-19 samples originated in the United States, Italy and Spain. Sources were T cells, B-cell-depleted T cells, or PBMCs; the material itself was cDNA or gDNA.

V was pared by 5 bases and J by 1 base, with 3 bases of the junction left unmatched. The germline gives CDR1 MNHEY, CDR2 SVGAGI. CDR3 length: 14 residues. This clone was found once. Methods used by the authors: Nucleated cell counts were estimated from reference gene primer amplification. Clones were read by immunoSEQ multiplex PCR, and TCRdb kept only the in-frame ones, dropping some. The V and J calls and the clone size are those of that table, but D and trimming were determined from the DNA. The sample consists of 150,000 to 200,000 clones, roughly four fifths of them appearing once. The chain joins TRBV6-5 to TRBJ1-1; 8 nucleotides align to TRBD1. Sequencing input: peripheral blood. The TCR sequence derives from a human donor with acute or convalescent COVID-19. The donor label of this sample is uncertain. CDR3 in DNA: TGTGCCAGCAGTCGAGGACAGGGGAACACTGAAGCTTTCTTT. Protein: CASSRGQGNTEAFF.